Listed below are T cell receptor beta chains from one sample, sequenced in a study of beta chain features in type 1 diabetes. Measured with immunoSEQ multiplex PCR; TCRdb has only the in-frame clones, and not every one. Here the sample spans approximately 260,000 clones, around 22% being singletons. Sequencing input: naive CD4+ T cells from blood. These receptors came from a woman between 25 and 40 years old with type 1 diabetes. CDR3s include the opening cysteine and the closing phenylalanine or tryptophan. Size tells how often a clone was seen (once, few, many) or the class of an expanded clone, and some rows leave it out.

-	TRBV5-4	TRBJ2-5	CASSFDGSQRETQYF
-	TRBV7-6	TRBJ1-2	CASSLLGGGLQYGYTF
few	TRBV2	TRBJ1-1	CASLSLTVNTEAFF
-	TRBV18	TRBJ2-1	CASSRRDRGRNEQFF
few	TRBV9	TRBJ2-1	CASSSPSVEQFF
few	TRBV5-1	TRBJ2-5	CASSLGTSGTQETQYF
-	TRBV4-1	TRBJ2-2	CASSQGGLAGEGELFF
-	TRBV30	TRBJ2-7	CAWNPGQLYEQYF
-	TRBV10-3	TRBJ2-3	CAISSGTSGTDTQYF
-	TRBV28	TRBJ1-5	CASSLRLNQPQHF
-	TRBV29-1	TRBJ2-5	CSGVTDQETQYF
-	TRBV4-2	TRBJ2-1	CASSQDISGRVYNEQFF
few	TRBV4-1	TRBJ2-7	CASSPQHLRDRREQYF
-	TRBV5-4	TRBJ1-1	CASSLATGMNTEAFF
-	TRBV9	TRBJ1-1	CASSVDGGSTEAFF